Listed below are T cell receptor beta chains from one sample, sequenced in a study of a mutant IDH1 vaccine in newly diagnosed glioma. Antigens for these TCRs are unknown. Some clones are missing from TCRdb's copy, which holds only in-frame ones; the method was immunoSEQ multiplex PCR. The table lists 24,000 or so clones, 84% of them singletons, with 2.8% in the top ten. Sequenced material: PBMCs, taken from a glioma patient whose treatment included an IDH1 peptide vaccine. The receptors were gathered from a man aged 40-49 years with glioma. CDR3s leave out the opening cysteine and the closing phenylalanine or tryptophan. Fields, in order: V gene, D gene, CDR3 protein. D genes are given only for firm matches.

V: TRBV6-5
D: .
CDR3: ASSYQGDNSPLH

V: TRBV18
D: TRBD1
CDR3: ASSPDRGLYGYT

V: TRBV6-1
D: TRBD1
CDR3: ASQIGQGAYEQY

V: TRBV6-6
D: TRBD1
CDR3: ATKQGEGEQY

V: TRBV7-9
D: .
CDR3: ASSSASLGGFETYEQY

V: TRBV5-1
D: .
CDR3: ASSLGLTTDTQY

V: TRBV7-7
D: .
CDR3: ASSFDTPVHSQPQH

V: TRBV7-6
D: .
CDR3: ASSPSGNEQY

V: TRBV5-4
D: .
CDR3: ASSNILRNNEQF

V: TRBV6-1
D: TRBD1
CDR3: ASSRTGTYEQY

V: TRBV4-2
D: .
CDR3: ASSQDCGVEQY

V: TRBV7-9
D: .
CDR3: ASSLGTAGEQY

V: TRBV27
D: .
CDR3: ASREGPRRADTQY

V: TRBV28
D: .
CDR3: ASSLIGGQLNTEAF

V: TRBV18
D: .
CDR3: ASVGAKGETQY

V: TRBV18
D: .
CDR3: ASSPAGAANYGYT

V: TRBV28
D: .
CDR3: ASSLFSQNTEAF

V: TRBV6-6
D: TRBD2
CDR3: ASSYSTSQTFEQY

V: TRBV19
D: .
CDR3: ASSPPNSGNTIY

V: TRBV27
D: TRBD1
CDR3: ASSLTGAEAF

V: TRBV5-1
D: .
CDR3: ASSLDSSEAF

V: TRBV19
D: .
CDR3: ASSMEAGTYEQY

V: TRBV2
D: .
CDR3: ASRVDSGNQPQH

V: TRBV5-1
D: .
CDR3: ASSLGMNTEAF

V: TRBV7-2
D: .
CDR3: ASSSRVVLYEQY

V: TRBV11-2
D: TRBD1
CDR3: ASSQKGGGSGNTIY

V: TRBV13
D: .
CDR3: ASSLGTGRYGYT

V: TRBV7-8
D: .
CDR3: ASSLGGLGSYEQY

V: TRBV27
D: TRBD1
CDR3: ASSLAGGTEAF

V: TRBV29-1
D: .
CDR3: SVYLAERYNEQF

V: TRBV6-5
D: .
CDR3: ASKGGALRVDAF

V: TRBV4-3
D: .
CDR3: ASSQDRFRPNQPQH

V: TRBV11-3
D: TRBD1
CDR3: ASSLGQGEAF

V: TRBV5-1
D: .
CDR3: ASSLSWAGNYEQY

V: TRBV29-1
D: .
CDR3: SVEDPPQPQH

V: TRBV5-1
D: TRBD1
CDR3: ASRPGQGAYEQY

V: TRBV9
D: .
CDR3: ASSQDPQETQY

V: TRBV5-1
D: .
CDR3: ASSLEGRGADTQY

V: TRBV28
D: .
CDR3: ASTQMNTEAF

V: TRBV15
D: .
CDR3: ATSRDLGGYQPQH

V: TRBV9
D: TRBD1
CDR3: ASSPRTGENIQY

V: TRBV2
D: .
CDR3: ASVAHGGNLAKNIQY

V: TRBV18
D: TRBD1
CDR3: ASSPINIRDSPS